The sequence of this TCR beta chain was determined in a study of blood T cell repertoires in COVID-19. Study-wide background: Acute and convalescent COVID-19 samples came from the United States, Italy and Spain. From T cells, B-cell-depleted T cells, or PBMCs came the material, which was cDNA or gDNA.

Sequencing was performed with immunoSEQ multiplex PCR; in TCRdb, only in-frame clones are kept and a portion is missing. The table shows roughly 200,000 clones, with about 85% occurring only once. Germline V CDR1 and CDR2: MGHRA, YSYEKL. This CDR3 is 17 amino acids long. The V and J ends lost 4 bases and 8 bases respectively, with 26 bases between them. What the recovered Cohort 3 donors had was two negative PCRs, clearance, or symptom resolution. The sample taken for sequencing was PBMCs or T cells enriched from blood (not recorded which). The clonotype originates from a middle-aged man who had recovered from COVID-19. The chain employs TRBV4-1 and TRBJ1-2; D is perhaps TRBD1 (6 bases). CDR3 in amino acids: CASSLQRRNEGVMGYTF. In DNA, the CDR3 is TGCGCCAGCAGCCTACAAAGAAGGAATGAGGGGGTCATGGGCTACACCTTC.